The 13 T cell receptor beta chains below all came from one sample that was sequenced in a study of beta chain features in type 1 diabetes. Study conclusions and caveats: A moderate, significant TCRB CDR3 shortening appeared in type 1 diabetes across four CD4+ subsets.

As every portion of the isolated RNA was reverse transcribed, the sequencing read expressed TCRB transcripts. The data were produced by immunoSEQ multiplex PCR, yet TCRdb's version contains in-frame clones alone and is incomplete. Among roughly 150,000 clones listed, almost 8% were seen once. These receptors' antigens are unknown. Input material: central memory CD4+ T cells from blood. The receptors shown here come from a man aged 18-30 years with type 1 diabetes.

In this sample, this clone turned up a few times. The J gene is TRBJ2-7, the V gene TRBV18, with 7 bases that match TRBD1. This CDR3 has 15 residues. Germline V gene lookup returns CDR1 KGHSH and CDR2 LQKENI. V was pared by 4 bases and J by 0 bases, with 6 bases of the junction left unmatched. CDR3 sequence: CASSQPGQTSYEQYF. DNA for the CDR3: TGTGCCAGCTCACAACCGGGACAGACCTCCTACGAGCAGTACTTC.

This clone was seen more than once but under ten times. The chain employs TRBV30 and TRBJ2-3, with 10 positions matching TRBD2. This CDR3 comprises 16 residues. The germline V gene encodes CDR1 GTSNPN and CDR2 SVGIG (reference sequence). Trimming at V came to 2 bases and at J to 2 bases, leaving 7 bases not matched to a gene. CDR3 residues: CAWSIGSGGPTDTQYF. For the CDR3, the DNA is TGTGCCTGGAGTATCGGTAGCGGGGGGCCCACAGATACGCAGTATTTT.

The genes are TRBV28 and TRBJ2-2, with a possible D match to TRBD2 (6 bases). The CDR3 sequence is 14 residues long. V was trimmed by 10 bases and J by 0 bases, leaving 12 bases between them. CDR1 and CDR2 (germline): MDHEN, SYDVKM. CDR3 bases: TGTGCCATCGGGGGTCGGCCGAACACCGGGGAGCTGTTTTTT. This encodes CAIGGRPNTGELFF.

This clone appeared a few times. This chain joins TRBV7-9 and TRBJ1-1, with D hard to call. CDR1 is SEHNR and CDR2 is FQNEAQ in the germline V gene (reference sequence). CDR3 size: 12 residues. The germline V and J ends were trimmed by 7 bases and 5 bases, with 11 bases remaining between them. The CDR3 region has the DNA TGTGCCAGCACGGGTACTGGGACTGAAGCTTTCTTT. Its protein product is CASTGTGTEAFF.

This clone has only a few counts. V gene TRBV19 combines with J gene TRBJ2-7; 8 nucleotides match TRBD2. This CDR3 comprises 14 residues. CDR1 is LNHDA, CDR2 SQIVND, per germline (reference sequence). The junction had 6 bases not matched to a gene; V was cut back by 5 bases and J by 3 bases. In DNA form, the CDR3 reads TGTGCCAGTAGTCAAGCGGGGGCCCTCTACGAGCAGTACTTC. Its protein product is CASSQAGALYEQYF.

The J gene is TRBJ2-3, the V gene TRBV15; D ambiguous. CDR3 length equals 16 residues. The germline CDR1 and CDR2 sequences are LNHNV and YYDKDF (reference sequence). V was trimmed by 0 bases and J by 1 base, leaving 11 bases between them. The CDR3 sequence is CATSRDGRPGTDTQYF. Written as DNA, the CDR3 is TGTGCCACCAGCAGAGATGGTCGCCCAGGCACAGATACGCAGTATTTT.

This clone appeared a few times. The chain has TRBV19 and TRBJ1-5, with D perhaps matching TRBD1 (6 bases). CDR1 is LNHDA, CDR2 SQIVND, per germline (reference sequence). The CDR3 is made up of 15 amino acids. Deletions cut 3 bases from V and 0 bases from J, with 9 bases between. This chain's CDR3 is CASSISGVSNQPQHF. The DNA for the CDR3 is TGTGCCAGTAGTATTTCAGGGGTTAGCAATCAGCCCCAGCATTTT.

Concerning this clone: Other DNA sequences in the sample encode the same CDR3. The chain recombines TRBV27 with TRBJ2-7; no clear D gene. Deletions cut 5 bases from V and 2 bases from J, with 4 bases between. The CDR3 runs to 11 residues. Germline CDR1 is MNHEY and CDR2 is SMNVEV (reference sequence). The CDR3, as DNA: TGTGCCAGCAGTAATACCTACGAGCAGTACTTC. It yields the protein CASSNTYEQYF.

This clone has ten or more counts. The CDR3 loop is CATNPSQGDNYGYTF. DNA of the CDR3: TGTGCCACCAATCCGAGTCAGGGGGACAACTATGGCTACACCTTC. This sequence joins TRBV7-2 and TRBJ1-2; TRBD1 matches at 7 bases. The CDR3 is made up of 15 amino acids. Germline CDR1 reads SGHTA; CDR2 reads FQGNSA. The V and J ends lost 10 bases and 2 bases, in that order; junction bases with no gene match: 13.

The rearrangement joins TRBV7-2 to TRBJ2-7; 8 bases agree with TRBD1. This CDR3 has 15 residues. Unmatched junction bases numbered 8, after V lost 4 bases and J lost 3 bases. Looked up from germline, CDR1 is SGHTA and CDR2 is FQGNSA. The DNA of the CDR3 is TGTGCCAGCAGCTCCGCCGGGACAGGCTTCTACGAGCAGTACTTC. It yields the protein CASSSAGTGFYEQYF.

The V gene is TRBV19, the J gene TRBJ1-2, with TRBD1 matching over 8 bases. Trimming cost V 8 bases and J 7 bases; bases outside gene matches: 9. The germline V gene encodes CDR1 LNHDA and CDR2 SQIVND (reference sequence). This CDR3 has 13 residues. The CDR3 DNA is TGTGCCAGTTCCAACAGGGGGTATCTTGGCTACACCTTC. This encodes CASSNRGYLGYTF.

This clone was observed a handful of times. The chain has TRBV5-6 and TRBJ2-1; D might be TRBD2 (5 bases). Trimming took 4 bases from V and 2 from J, leaving 10 bases between them. The CDR3 consists of 14 residues. From germline, CDR1 is SGHDT and CDR2 YYEEEE. This CDR3 is CASSRAGTYNEQFF. The CDR3 nucleotides read TGTGCCAGCAGCCGCGCCGGGACCTACAATGAGCAGTTCTTC.

The V and J genes are TRBV28 and TRBJ1-4; the match to TRBD1 covers 8 bases. Germline trimming cut 7 bases from V and 8 bases from J; bases unmatched to any gene: 9. The CDR3 is made up of 14 amino acids. Germline assignment: CDR1 MDHEN and CDR2 SYDVKM. Written as DNA, the CDR3 is TGTGCCAGCAAACCGACAGGGGAGTTCGAAAAACTGTTTTTT. Translating it yields CASKPTGEFEKLFF.